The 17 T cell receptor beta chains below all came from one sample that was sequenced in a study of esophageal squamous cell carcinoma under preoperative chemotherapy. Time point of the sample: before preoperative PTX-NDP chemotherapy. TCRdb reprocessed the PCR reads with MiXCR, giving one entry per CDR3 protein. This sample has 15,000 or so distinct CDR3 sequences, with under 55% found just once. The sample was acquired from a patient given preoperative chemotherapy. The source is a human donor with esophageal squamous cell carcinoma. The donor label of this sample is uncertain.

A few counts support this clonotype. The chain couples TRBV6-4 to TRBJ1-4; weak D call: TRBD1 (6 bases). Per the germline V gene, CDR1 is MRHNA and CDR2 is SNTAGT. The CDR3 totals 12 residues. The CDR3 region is CPGGQMNEKLFF. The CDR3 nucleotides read TGTCCAGGAGGACAGATGAATGAAAAACTGTTTTTT.

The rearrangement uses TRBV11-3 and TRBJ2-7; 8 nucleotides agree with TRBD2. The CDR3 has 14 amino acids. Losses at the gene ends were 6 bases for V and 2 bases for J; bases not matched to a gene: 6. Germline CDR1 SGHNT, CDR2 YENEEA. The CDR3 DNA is TGTGCCAGCAGTCCCGGACTAGCAGCCTACGAGCAGTACTTC. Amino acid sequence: CASSPGLAAYEQYF.

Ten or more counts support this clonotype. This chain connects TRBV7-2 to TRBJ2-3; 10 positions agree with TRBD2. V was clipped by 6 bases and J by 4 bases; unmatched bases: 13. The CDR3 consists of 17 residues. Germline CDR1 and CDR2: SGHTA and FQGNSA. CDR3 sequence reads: CASRTTSSGSVPDTQYF. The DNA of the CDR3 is TGTGCCAGCAGGACCACCTCTAGCGGGAGTGTACCAGATACGCAGTATTTT.

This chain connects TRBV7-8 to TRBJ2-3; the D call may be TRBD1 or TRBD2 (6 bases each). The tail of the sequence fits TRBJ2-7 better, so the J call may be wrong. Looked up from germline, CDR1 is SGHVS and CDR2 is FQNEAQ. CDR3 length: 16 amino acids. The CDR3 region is CASSSWGRGATDTQYF. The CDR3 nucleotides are TGTGCCAGCAGCTCCTGGGGGCGGGGAGCCACAGACACGCAGTACTTC.

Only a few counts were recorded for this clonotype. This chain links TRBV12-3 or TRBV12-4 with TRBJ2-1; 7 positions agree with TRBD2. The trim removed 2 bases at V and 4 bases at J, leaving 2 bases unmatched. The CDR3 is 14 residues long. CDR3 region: CASSLTSAYNEQFF. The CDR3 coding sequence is TGTGCCAGCAGTTTAACTAGCGCGTACAATGAGCAGTTCTTC.

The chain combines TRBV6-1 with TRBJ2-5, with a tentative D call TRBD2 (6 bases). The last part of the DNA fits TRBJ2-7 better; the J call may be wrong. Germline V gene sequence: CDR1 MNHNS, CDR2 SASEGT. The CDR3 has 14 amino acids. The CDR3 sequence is CASSEALGLGEQYF. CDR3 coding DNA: TGTGCCAGCAGTGAAGCGCTGGGACTTGGCGAGCAGTACTTC.

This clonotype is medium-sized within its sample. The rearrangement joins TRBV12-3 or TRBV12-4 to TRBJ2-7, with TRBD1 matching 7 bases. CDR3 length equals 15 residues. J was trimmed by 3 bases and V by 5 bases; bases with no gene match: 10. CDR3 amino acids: CASSKIIGTVYEQYF. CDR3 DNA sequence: TGTGCCAGCAGTAAAATAATCGGGACAGTCTACGAGCAGTACTTC.

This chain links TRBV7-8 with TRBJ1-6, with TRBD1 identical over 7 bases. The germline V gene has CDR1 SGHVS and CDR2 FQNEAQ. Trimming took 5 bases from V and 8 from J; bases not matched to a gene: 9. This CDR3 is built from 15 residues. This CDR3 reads CASSVDGTVYSPLHF. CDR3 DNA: TGTGCCAGCAGCGTAGACGGGACAGTTTATTCACCCCTCCACTTT. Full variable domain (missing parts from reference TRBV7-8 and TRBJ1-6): GAGVSQSPRYKVAKRGQDVALRCDPISGHVSLFWYQQALGQGPEFLTYFQNEAQLDKSGLPSDRFFAERPEGSVSTLKIQRTQQEDSAVYLCASSVDGTVYSPLHFGNGTRLTVT.

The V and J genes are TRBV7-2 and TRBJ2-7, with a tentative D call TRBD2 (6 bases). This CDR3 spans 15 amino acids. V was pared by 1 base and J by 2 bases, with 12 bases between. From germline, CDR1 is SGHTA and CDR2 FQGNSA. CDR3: CASSLDVGGAYEQYF. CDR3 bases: TGTGCCAGCAGCTTAGACGTGGGAGGTGCCTACGAGCAGTACTTC.

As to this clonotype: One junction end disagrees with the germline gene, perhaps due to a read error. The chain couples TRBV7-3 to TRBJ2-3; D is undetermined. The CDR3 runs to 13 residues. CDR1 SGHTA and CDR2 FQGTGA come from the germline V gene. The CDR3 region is CASSPDNPDTQYF. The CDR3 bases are TGTGCCAGCAGCCCCGATAACCCAGATACGCAGTATTTC.

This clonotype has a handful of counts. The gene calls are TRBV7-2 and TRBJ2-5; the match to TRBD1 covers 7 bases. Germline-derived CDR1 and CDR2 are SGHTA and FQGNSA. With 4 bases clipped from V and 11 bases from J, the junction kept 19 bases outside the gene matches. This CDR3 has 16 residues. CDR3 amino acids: CASSSTGTDLYNEQYF. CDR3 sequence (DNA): TGTGCCAGCAGCTCGACCGGGACAGACCTTTACAATGAGCAGTACTTC.

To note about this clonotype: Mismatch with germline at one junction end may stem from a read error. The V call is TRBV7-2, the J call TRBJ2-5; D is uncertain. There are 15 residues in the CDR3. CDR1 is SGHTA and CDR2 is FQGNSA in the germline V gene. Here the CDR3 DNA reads TGTGCCAGCAGCCAGGACGTAATTGACAAAGAGACTCAGTACTTC. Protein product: CASSQDVIDKETQYF.

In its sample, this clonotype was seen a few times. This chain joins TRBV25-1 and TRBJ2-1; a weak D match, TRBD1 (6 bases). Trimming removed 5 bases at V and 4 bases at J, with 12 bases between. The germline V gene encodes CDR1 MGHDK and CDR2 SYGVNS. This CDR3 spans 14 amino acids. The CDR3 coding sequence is TGTGCCAGCAGTCAAGTACAGGGTTACAATGAGCAGTTCTTC. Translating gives CASSQVQGYNEQFF.

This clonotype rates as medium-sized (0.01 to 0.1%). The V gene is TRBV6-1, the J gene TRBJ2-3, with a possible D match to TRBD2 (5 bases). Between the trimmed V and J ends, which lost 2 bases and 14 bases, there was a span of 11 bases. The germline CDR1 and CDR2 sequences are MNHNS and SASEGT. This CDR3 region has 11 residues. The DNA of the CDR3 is TGTGCCAGCAGTGAAACGCGCGGAGGGTATTTT. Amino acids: CASSETRGGYF.

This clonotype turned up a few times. The DNA of the CDR3 is TGTGCCAGCAGCCGGTCAGGGGGCTTTGAGACCCAGTACTTC. Protein sequence: CASSRSGGFETQYF. The chain combines TRBV7-3 with TRBJ2-7, with 8 bases lining up with TRBD1. The end of the DNA is better explained by TRBJ2-5, so the J call may be wrong. The CDR3 has 14 residues. From germline, CDR1 is SGHTA and CDR2 FQGTGA.

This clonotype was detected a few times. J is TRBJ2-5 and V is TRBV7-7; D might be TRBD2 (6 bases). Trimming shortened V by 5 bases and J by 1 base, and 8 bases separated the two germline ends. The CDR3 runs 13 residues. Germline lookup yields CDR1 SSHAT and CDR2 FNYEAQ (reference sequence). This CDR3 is CASSQGLQETQYF. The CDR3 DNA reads TGTGCCAGCAGCCAGGGACTCCAAGAGACCCAGTACTTC.

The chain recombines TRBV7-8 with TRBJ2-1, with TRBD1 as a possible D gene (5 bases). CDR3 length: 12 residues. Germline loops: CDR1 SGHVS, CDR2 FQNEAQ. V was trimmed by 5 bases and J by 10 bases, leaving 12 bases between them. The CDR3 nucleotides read TGTGCCAGCAGCCAGAGCAGGGTGGAGCAGTTCTTC. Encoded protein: CASSQSRVEQFF.